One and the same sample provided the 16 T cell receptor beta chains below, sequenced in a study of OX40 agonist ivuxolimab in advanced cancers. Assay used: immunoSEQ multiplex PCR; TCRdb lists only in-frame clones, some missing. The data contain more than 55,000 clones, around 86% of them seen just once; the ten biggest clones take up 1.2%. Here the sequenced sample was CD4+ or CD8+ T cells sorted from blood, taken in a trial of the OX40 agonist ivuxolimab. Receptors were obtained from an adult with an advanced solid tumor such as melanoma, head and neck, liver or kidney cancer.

CDR3 amino acids: CAWSPQDTGELFF. The CDR3, as DNA: TGTGCCTGGAGTCCCCAAGACACCGGGGAGCTGTTTTTT. This chain uses TRBV30 with TRBJ2-2; D gene uncertain. The CDR3 is made up of 13 amino acids. Germline CDR1 GTSNPN, CDR2 SVGIG (reference sequence). V was clipped by 2 bases and J by 3 bases, with 7 bases between them.

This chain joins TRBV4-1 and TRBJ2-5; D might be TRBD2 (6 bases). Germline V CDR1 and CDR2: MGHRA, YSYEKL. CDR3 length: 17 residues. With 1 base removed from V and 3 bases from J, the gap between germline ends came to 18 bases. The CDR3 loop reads CASSQGLTSGTEETQYF. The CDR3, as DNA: TGCGCCAGCAGCCAAGGGTTGACATCCGGGACTGAAGAGACCCAGTACTTC.

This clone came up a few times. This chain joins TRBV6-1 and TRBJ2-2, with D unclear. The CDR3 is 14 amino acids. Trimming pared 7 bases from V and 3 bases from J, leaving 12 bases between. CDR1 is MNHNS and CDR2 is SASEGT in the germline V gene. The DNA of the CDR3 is TGTGCCAGCAAGCTAAGTATCGACACCGGGGAGCTGTTTTTT. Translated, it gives CASKLSIDTGELFF.

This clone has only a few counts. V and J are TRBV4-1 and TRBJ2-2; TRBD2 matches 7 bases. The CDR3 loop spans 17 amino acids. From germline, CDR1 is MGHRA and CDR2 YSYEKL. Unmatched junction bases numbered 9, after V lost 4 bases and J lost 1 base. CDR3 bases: TGCGCCAGCAGCCCCAGACTGGAGCGGGGGAACACCGGGGAGCTGTTTTTT. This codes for CASSPRLERGNTGELFF.

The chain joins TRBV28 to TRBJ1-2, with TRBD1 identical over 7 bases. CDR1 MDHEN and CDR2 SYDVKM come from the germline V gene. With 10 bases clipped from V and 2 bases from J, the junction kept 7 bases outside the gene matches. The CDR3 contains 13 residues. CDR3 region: CATRPGQNYGYTF. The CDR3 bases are TGTGCCACCCGACCGGGACAGAACTATGGCTACACCTTC.

DNA for the CDR3: TGTGCCAGCAGCTTGGAAAGGGGCGGGGAGACCCAGTACTTC. It specifies CASSLERGGETQYF. The chain employs TRBV5-6 and TRBJ2-5; perhaps D is TRBD1 or TRBD2 (5 bases each). V shed 0 bases and J shed 5 bases, with 11 bases lying between them. Germline CDR1 is SGHDT and CDR2 is YYEEEE. The CDR3 contains 14 residues.

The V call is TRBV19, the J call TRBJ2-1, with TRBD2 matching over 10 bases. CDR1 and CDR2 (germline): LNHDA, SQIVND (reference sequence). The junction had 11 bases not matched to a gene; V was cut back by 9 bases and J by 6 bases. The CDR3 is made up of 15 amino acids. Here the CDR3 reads CASKAGGPIINEQFF. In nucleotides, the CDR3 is TGTGCCAGCAAAGCGGGAGGGCCTATAATCAATGAGCAGTTCTTC.

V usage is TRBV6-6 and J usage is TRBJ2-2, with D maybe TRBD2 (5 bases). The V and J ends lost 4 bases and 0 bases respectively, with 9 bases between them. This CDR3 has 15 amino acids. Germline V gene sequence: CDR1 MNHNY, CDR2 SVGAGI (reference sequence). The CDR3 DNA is TGTGCCAGCAGTTCGACACTAGCGAACACCGGGGAGCTGTTTTTT. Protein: CASSSTLANTGELFF.

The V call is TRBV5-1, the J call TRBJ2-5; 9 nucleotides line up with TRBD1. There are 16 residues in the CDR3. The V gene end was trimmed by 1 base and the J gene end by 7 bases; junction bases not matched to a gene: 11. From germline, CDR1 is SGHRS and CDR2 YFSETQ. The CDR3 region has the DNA TGCGCCAGCAGCTTGTGGACTTTGGGACAGGGTCGGACCCAGTACTTC. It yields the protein CASSLWTLGQGRTQYF.

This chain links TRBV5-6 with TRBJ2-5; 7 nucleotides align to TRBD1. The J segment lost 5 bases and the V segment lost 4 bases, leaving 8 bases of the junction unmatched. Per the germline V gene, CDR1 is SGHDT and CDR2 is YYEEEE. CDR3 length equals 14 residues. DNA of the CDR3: TGTGCCAGCAGCCGACAGGGTAGCGTTGAGACCCAGTACTTC. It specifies CASSRQGSVETQYF.

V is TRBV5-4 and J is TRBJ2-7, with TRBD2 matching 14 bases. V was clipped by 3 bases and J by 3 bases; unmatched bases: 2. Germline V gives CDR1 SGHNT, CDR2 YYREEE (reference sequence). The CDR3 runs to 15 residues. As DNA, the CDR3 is TGTGCCAGCAGCTACGGACTAGCGGGAGGCTACGAGCAGTACTTC. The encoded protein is CASSYGLAGGYEQYF.

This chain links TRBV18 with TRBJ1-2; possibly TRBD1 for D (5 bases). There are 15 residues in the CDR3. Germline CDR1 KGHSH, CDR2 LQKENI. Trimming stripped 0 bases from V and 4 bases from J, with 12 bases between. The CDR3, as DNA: TGTGCCAGCTCACCACCGGGGCAGGGCGCCTATGGCTACACCTTC. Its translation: CASSPPGQGAYGYTF.

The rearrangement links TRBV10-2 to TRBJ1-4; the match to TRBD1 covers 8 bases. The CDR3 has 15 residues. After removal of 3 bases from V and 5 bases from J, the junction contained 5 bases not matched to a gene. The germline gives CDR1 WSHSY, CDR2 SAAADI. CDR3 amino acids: CASSDSDRVNEKLFF. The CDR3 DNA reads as TGCGCCAGCAGTGACTCGGACAGGGTGAATGAAAAACTGTTTTTT.

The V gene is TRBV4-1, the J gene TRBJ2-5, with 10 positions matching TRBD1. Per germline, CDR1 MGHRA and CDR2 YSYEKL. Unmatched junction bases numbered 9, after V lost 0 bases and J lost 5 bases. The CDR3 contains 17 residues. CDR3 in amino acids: CASSQDTGQGYGETQYF. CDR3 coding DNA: TGCGCCAGCAGCCAAGATACGGGACAGGGGTACGGGGAGACCCAGTACTTC.

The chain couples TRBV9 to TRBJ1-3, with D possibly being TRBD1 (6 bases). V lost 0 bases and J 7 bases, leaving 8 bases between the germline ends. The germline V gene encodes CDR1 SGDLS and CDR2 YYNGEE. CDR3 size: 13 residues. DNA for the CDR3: TGTGCCAGCAGCGTAGATCAGGGGAACACCATATATTTT. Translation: CASSVDQGNTIYF.

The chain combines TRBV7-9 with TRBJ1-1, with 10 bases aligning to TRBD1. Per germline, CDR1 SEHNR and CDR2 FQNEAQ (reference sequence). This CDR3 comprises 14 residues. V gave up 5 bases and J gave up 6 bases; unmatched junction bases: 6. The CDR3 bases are TGTGCCAGCAGCCCAGGACAGGGGGAACCTGAAGCTTTCTTT. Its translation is CASSPGQGEPEAFF.